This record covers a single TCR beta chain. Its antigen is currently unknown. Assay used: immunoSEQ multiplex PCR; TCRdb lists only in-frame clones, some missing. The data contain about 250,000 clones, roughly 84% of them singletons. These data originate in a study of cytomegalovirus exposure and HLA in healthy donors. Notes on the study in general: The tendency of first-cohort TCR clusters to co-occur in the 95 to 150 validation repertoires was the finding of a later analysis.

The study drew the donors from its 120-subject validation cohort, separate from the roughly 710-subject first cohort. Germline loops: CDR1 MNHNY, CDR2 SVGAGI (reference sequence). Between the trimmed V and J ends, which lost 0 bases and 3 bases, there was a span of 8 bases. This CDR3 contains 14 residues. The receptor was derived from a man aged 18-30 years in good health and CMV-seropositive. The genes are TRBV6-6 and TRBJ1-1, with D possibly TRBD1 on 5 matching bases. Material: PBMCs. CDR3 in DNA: TGTGCCAGCAGTTACTCCCCAGGGCACACTGAAGCTTTCTTT. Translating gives CASSYSPGHTEAFF.